This passage covers 20 T cell receptor beta chains from one sample sequenced in a study of shared clonotypes between healthy human individuals. Profiled with immunoSEQ multiplex PCR; TCRdb holds only in-frame clones, not every one. Of about 2.1 million clones in the sample, just over 90% were seen once. CD45RO-negative CD8 cells positively selected for CCR7 made up the naive population, which excluded terminally differentiated effector memory CD45RA+ cells. Material for sequencing was naive CD8+ T cells from PBMCs. The receptors were gathered from a man aged 18 to 29 in good health. Some clones in this sample may be carry-over from other donors' samples.

The rearrangement links TRBV27 to TRBJ2-7; 9 positions agree with TRBD2. The CDR3 extends over 15 amino acids. V shed 6 bases, J shed 2 bases, and the junction held 8 bases outside the gene matches. Germline CDR1 reads MNHEY; CDR2 reads SMNVEV (reference sequence). The DNA of the CDR3 is TGTGCCAGCAGGGGAAGACTAGCGGAAACCTACGAGCAGTACTTC. It codes for CASRGRLAETYEQYF.

CDR3 DNA: TGTGCCAGCAGTGATGGGCCCCAGCCAGGAAACACCATATATTTT. This codes for CASSDGPQPGNTIYF. V gene TRBV6-1 combines with J gene TRBJ1-3; D is uncertain. CDR1 and CDR2 (germline): MNHNS, SASEGT. V was clipped by 3 bases and J by 4 bases, with 13 bases between them. CDR3 length: 15 residues.

CDR3 sequence reads: CASSLGPISEQFF. As DNA, the CDR3 is TGTGCCAGCAGCTTGGGTCCTATCAGTGAGCAGTTCTTC. The chain combines TRBV13 with TRBJ2-1; no definite D call. This CDR3 spans 13 amino acids. Trimming took 3 bases from V and 9 from J, leaving 12 bases between them. Germline V gene data show CDR1 as PRHDT and CDR2 as FYEKMQ (reference sequence).

In DNA form, the CDR3 reads TGTGCCAGCAGCATGGGGGGGCTCAAGGAGCAGTTCTTC. This translates into CASSMGGLKEQFF. The chain uses TRBV7-9 and TRBJ2-1, with a tentative D call TRBD2 (7 bases). The V and J ends lost 5 bases and 10 bases respectively, with 15 bases between them. There are 13 residues in the CDR3. Per the germline V gene, CDR1 is SEHNR and CDR2 is FQNEAQ (reference sequence).

V and J are TRBV4-2 and TRBJ1-1; TRBD1 is a possible D gene (5 bases). The V gene lost 1 base and the J gene lost 5 bases, with 20 bases spanning the gap. The CDR3 is made up of 17 amino acids. Looked up from germline, CDR1 is LGHNA and CDR2 is YNFKEQ. CDR3 bases: TGTGCCAGCAGCCAAGCTGGGACTATCTCGTCTATAACTGAAGCTTTCTTT. Protein product: CASSQAGTISSITEAFF.

As to this clone: This specimen includes other DNA sequences encoding the same CDR3. The V and J genes are TRBV29-1 and TRBJ2-2, with D maybe TRBD1 (6 bases). Trimming removed 6 bases at V and 2 bases at J, with 7 bases between. Germline V lookup: CDR1 SQVTM, CDR2 ANQGSEA. The CDR3 spans 12 residues. CDR3 amino acids: CSVRGNTGELFF. The CDR3 DNA follows: TGCAGCGTCAGGGGAAACACCGGGGAGCTGTTTTTT.

This clone was detected once. The genes are TRBV14 and TRBJ2-3; TRBD2 matches at 12 bases. CDR1 is SGHDN and CDR2 is FVKESK in the germline V gene. The CDR3 spans 17 residues. J was trimmed by 3 bases and V by 1 base; bases with no gene match: 5. The CDR3 loop reads CASSQGRLAGVTDTQYF. CDR3 sequence (DNA): TGTGCCAGCAGCCAAGGGCGACTAGCGGGAGTAACAGATACGCAGTATTTT.

The chain combines TRBV7-9 with TRBJ2-7, with a weak D call TRBD2 (5 bases). The CDR3 length is 15 residues. CDR1 and CDR2 from the germline V gene are SEHNR and FQNEAQ (reference sequence). V shed 5 bases and J shed 4 bases, with 18 bases lying between them. The CDR3 loop is CASSARDLSWYEQYF. DNA for the CDR3: TGTGCCAGCAGCGCCCGGGATCTCTCCTGGTACGAGCAGTACTTC.

The chain employs TRBV28 and TRBJ2-5; 7 bases are a match to TRBD1. The germline CDR1 and CDR2 sequences are MDHEN and SYDVKM. This CDR3 has 13 amino acids. V lost 6 bases to trimming and J lost 1 base; unmatched junction nucleotides: 2. In DNA, the CDR3 is TGTGCCAGCAGCGGGACAGCCCAAGAGACCCAGTACTTC. Translation gives CASSGTAQETQYF.

As DNA, the CDR3 is TGTGCCAGCAGCCATGCCACGGGTCGAATGGGCCAGCATTTT. Encoded protein: CASSHATGRMGQHF. V and J are TRBV28 and TRBJ1-5; D ambiguous. V lost 6 bases, J lost 12 bases, and 21 bases lay in between. The CDR3 runs to 14 residues. Per germline, CDR1 MDHEN and CDR2 SYDVKM.

This chain uses TRBV19 with TRBJ2-2; the D gene is possibly TRBD2 (7 bases). The CDR3 sequence is 15 residues long. The germline V gene encodes CDR1 LNHDA and CDR2 SQIVND (reference sequence). Trimming left V 8 bases short and J 3 bases short, with 16 bases between. CDR3: CASSAGAEYTGELFF. The DNA for the CDR3 is TGTGCCAGTTCCGCGGGGGCAGAGTACACCGGGGAGCTGTTTTTT.

On this clone itself: This CDR3 is also generated by other DNA sequences in the sample. The chain employs TRBV28 and TRBJ2-1; 7 bases agree with TRBD2. The CDR3 extends over 14 amino acids. Germline V CDR1 and CDR2: MDHEN, SYDVKM. Trimming cost V 2 bases and J 5 bases; bases outside gene matches: 3. The CDR3: CASSLAGADNEQFF. In nucleotides, the CDR3 is TGTGCCAGCAGTTTAGCGGGAGCGGACAATGAGCAGTTCTTC.

The rearrangement joins TRBV29-1 to TRBJ2-1; a weak D match, TRBD1 (5 bases). CDR3 length equals 18 residues. V was clipped by 7 bases and J by 1 base, with 26 bases between them. Looked up from germline, CDR1 is SQVTM and CDR2 is ANQGSEA. CDR3 sequence (DNA): TGCAGCGGTCTAGGGGATCGGGTCGGTCCGTTTTCCTACAATGAGCAGTTCTTC. As protein: CSGLGDRVGPFSYNEQFF.

The chain joins TRBV6-5 to TRBJ2-1, with D possibly being TRBD2 (5 bases). The CDR3 extends over 16 amino acids. Trimming took off 2 bases at V and 7 bases at J, with 18 bases between the two ends. Germline assignment: CDR1 MNHEY and CDR2 SVGAGI. The CDR3 nucleotides are TGTGCCAGCAGTTACGGGGTGGGCGGGCTAAGGAATGAGCAGTTCTTC. Its protein product is CASSYGVGGLRNEQFF.

The V gene is TRBV10-3, the J gene TRBJ1-5; 9 nucleotides agree with TRBD1. The CDR3 covers 16 residues. The germline gives CDR1 ENHRY, CDR2 SYGVKD. V was clipped by 8 bases and J by 7 bases; unmatched bases: 15. The CDR3 region has the DNA TGTGCCATCGGCTCAGAAGGGACAGGGAAAAAACAGCCCCAGCATTTT. This codes for CAIGSEGTGKKQPQHF.

The gene calls are TRBV4-2 and TRBJ1-6; a possible D gene is TRBD1 (5 bases). CDR1 is LGHNA and CDR2 is YNFKEQ in the germline V gene. This CDR3 is 12 amino acids long. Trimming shortened V by 7 bases and J by 9 bases, and 10 bases separated the two germline ends. CDR3 nucleotides: TGTGCCAGCAACGATAGGGGTTCACCCCTCCACTTT. The encoded protein is CASNDRGSPLHF.

This clone was observed once. The chain recombines TRBV11-2 with TRBJ1-4; TRBD1 is a possible D gene (6 bases). The germline V and J ends were trimmed by 4 bases and 5 bases, with 11 bases remaining between them. This CDR3 comprises 14 residues. Germline V lookup: CDR1 SGHAT, CDR2 FQNNGV. The DNA of the CDR3 is TGTGCCAGCAGCTCCAGGGGTACGAATGAAAAACTGTTTTTT. It encodes CASSSRGTNEKLFF.

The CDR3 DNA reads TGTGCCAGTAGTGCTACCAGGGGGTGGAATCAGCCCCAGCATTTT. As protein: CASSATRGWNQPQHF. The V gene is TRBV19, the J gene TRBJ1-5; 7 bases match TRBD1. The V segment lost 5 bases and the J segment 4 bases; nucleotides outside the gene matches: 8. The germline V gene encodes CDR1 LNHDA and CDR2 SQIVND (reference sequence). CDR3 size: 15 residues.

The genes are TRBV28 and TRBJ2-3; D gene ambiguous. CDR1 MDHEN and CDR2 SYDVKM come from the germline V gene. Trimming stripped 10 bases from V and 8 bases from J, with 28 bases between. CDR3 length equals 16 residues. The CDR3 reads CATLLKAPQVLGTQYF. Here the CDR3 DNA reads TGTGCCACCCTTCTTAAGGCCCCCCAGGTTTTGGGTACGCAGTATTTT.

This rearrangement joins TRBV9 to TRBJ2-1, with 9 bases fitting TRBD2. The CDR3 spans 16 residues. Germline V gene data show CDR1 as SGDLS and CDR2 as YYNGEE. J was trimmed by 9 bases and V by 0 bases; bases with no gene match: 10. This chain's CDR3 is CASSVASSGRPGEQFF. The DNA for the CDR3 is TGTGCCAGCAGCGTAGCTAGCAGCGGGAGGCCGGGTGAGCAGTTCTTC.